The 22 T cell receptor beta chains listed next were all sequenced from one sample in a study of early T cells in non-severe SARS-CoV-2 infection. TCRdb recomputed calls from the 5' RACE reads with MiXCR, one row per CDR3 protein. This sample has around 59,000 distinct CDR3 sequences, with approximately 9% found just once. Input material: whole blood. These receptor sequences come from an adult who was a healthcare worker with PCR-confirmed SARS-CoV-2 infection or an uninfected control (not recorded which).

This clonotype was seen at least ten times. J is TRBJ1-5 and V is TRBV24-1; D remains ambiguous. V dropped 2 bases and J dropped 3 bases, with 16 bases sitting between them. There are 17 residues in the CDR3. Germline V gene data show CDR1 as KGHDR and CDR2 as SFDVKD. CDR3 sequence: CATSDSRRAEDNQPQHF. The CDR3 DNA reads as TGTGCCACCAGTGATTCCCGACGGGCCGAAGACAATCAGCCCCAGCATTTT.

On this clonotype itself: One end of the junction fails to match germline, which may point to a read error. The V call is TRBV4-1, the J call TRBJ1-2; TRBD1 matches 8 bases. CDR3 length equals 16 residues. CDR1 and CDR2 (germline): MGHRA, YSYEKL. For the CDR3, the DNA is TGCGCCAGCAGCCAATATCCAGGGGGCGAACTTTATGCCTACACCTTC. Amino acid sequence: CASSQYPGGELYAYTF.

This clonotype appeared many times. V gene TRBV27 combines with J gene TRBJ1-6, with 12 bases that match TRBD1. Germline V CDR1 and CDR2: MNHEY, SMNVEV (reference sequence). V lost 0 bases and J lost 9; bases outside the gene matches: 3. This CDR3 has 16 amino acids. CDR3 loop: CASSLSGTGGSSPLHF. The DNA of the CDR3 is TGTGCCAGCAGTTTATCCGGGACAGGGGGCAGTTCACCCCTCCACTTT.

The sample holds many counts of this clonotype. The gene calls are TRBV12-3 or TRBV12-4 and TRBJ1-4; weak D call: TRBD1 (5 bases). The CDR3 consists of 11 residues. V was clipped by 11 bases and J by 8 bases, with 12 bases between them. CDR3 sequence reads: CASRRGEKLFF. CDR3 in DNA: TGTGCCTCACGTCGGGGGGAAAAACTGTTTTTT.

The chain joins TRBV29-1 to TRBJ2-7, with 10 bases matching TRBD2. CDR1 and CDR2 from the germline V gene are SQVTM and ANQGSEA. With V trimmed by 4 bases and J by 2 bases, 14 bases remained unmatched. The CDR3 covers 17 residues. CDR3 region: CSVVGDTSSGSPYEQYF. CDR3 nucleotides: TGCAGCGTTGTGGGTGACACATCTAGCGGGAGCCCCTACGAGCAGTACTTC.

This clonotype was detected many times. V gene TRBV7-2 combines with J gene TRBJ2-1; D ambiguous. V lost 3 bases, J lost 1 base, and 10 bases lay in between. The CDR3 sequence is 15 residues long. CDR1 and CDR2 from the germline V gene are SGHTA and FQGNSA. The CDR3 DNA follows: TGTGCCAGCAGCTTCTGGAGTACTTCCTACAATGAGCAGTTCTTC. Amino acids: CASSFWSTSYNEQFF.

The V call is TRBV5-1, the J call TRBJ2-4; tentatively, D is TRBD2 (5 bases). CDR3 length equals 16 residues. The germline V gene has CDR1 SGHRS and CDR2 YFSETQ. V dropped 0 bases and J dropped 1 base, with 11 bases sitting between them. The CDR3 region has the DNA TGCGCCAGCAGCTTGGCGTCCGGGGAGGCCAAAAACATTCAGTACTTC. This encodes CASSLASGEAKNIQYF.

There are many counts of this clonotype. This chain joins TRBV28 and TRBJ2-7; 9 nucleotides agree with TRBD1. This CDR3 is 13 amino acids long. CDR1 is MDHEN and CDR2 is SYDVKM in the germline V gene. Germline trimming cut 5 bases from V and 3 bases from J; bases unmatched to any gene: 2. The CDR3 is CASSRDRVYEQYF. The CDR3 DNA sequence: TGTGCCAGCAGTCGGGACAGGGTCTACGAGCAGTACTTC.

This clonotype came up a few times. The CDR3 is CASSPTASNTEAFF. The CDR3 DNA reads TGTGCCAGCTCACCAACAGCGTCGAACACTGAAGCTTTCTTT. V and J are TRBV18 and TRBJ1-1, with D uncertain. V was trimmed by 2 bases and J by 1 base, leaving 8 bases between them. The CDR3 sequence is 14 residues long. Per germline, CDR1 KGHSH and CDR2 LQKENI.

This clonotype was picked up many times. The chain uses TRBV7-3 and TRBJ2-5, with D perhaps matching TRBD1 (6 bases). V was shortened by 5 bases and J by 4 bases, with 17 bases between the two germline ends. This CDR3 comprises 15 residues. Germline V CDR1 and CDR2: SGHTA, FQGTGA. CDR3 in amino acids: CASSLGTSRGETQYF. The CDR3 DNA reads TGTGCCAGCAGCCTCGGGACATCCCGAGGAGAGACCCAGTACTTC.

The rearrangement links TRBV3-1 to TRBJ2-2; the D is unclear. With 4 bases removed from V and 0 bases from J, the gap between germline ends came to 9 bases. The CDR3 is 15 residues long. CDR1 is LGHDT, CDR2 YNNKEL, per germline (reference sequence). Written as DNA, the CDR3 is TGTGCCAGCAGCCTACAGAAGTCGAACACCGGGGAGCTGTTTTTT. It codes for CASSLQKSNTGELFF.

This clonotype was counted between two and nine times. This chain connects TRBV4-3 to TRBJ2-2, with a weak D call TRBD2 (6 bases). Germline-derived CDR1 and CDR2 are LGHNA and YSLEER. The V end lost 3 bases, the J end lost 4 bases, and 15 bases lay between the germline ends. CDR3 length: 16 amino acids. CDR3 nucleotide sequence: TGCGCCAGCAGCCAGACGGGTAGCGGTGGCACCGGGGAGCTGTTTTTT. As protein: CASSQTGSGGTGELFF.

There are many counts of this clonotype. DNA of the CDR3: TGTGCCAGCAGCCAAGGGCACTATAGCAATCAGCCCCAGCATTTT. This translates into CASSQGHYSNQPQHF. The chain carries TRBV3-1 and TRBJ1-5; D gene ambiguous. CDR1 is LGHDT and CDR2 is YNNKEL in the germline V gene (reference sequence). This CDR3 comprises 15 residues. Trimming took off 1 base at V and 0 bases at J, with 7 bases between the two ends. The full variable domain, with the rest looked up from reference TRBV3-1 and TRBJ1-5, is DTAVSQTPKYLVTQMGNDKSIKCEQNLGHDTMYWYKQDSKKFLKIMFSYNNKELIINETVPNRFSPKSPDKAHLNLHINSLELGDSAVYFCASSQGHYSNQPQHFGDGTRLSIL.

The chain joins TRBV7-2 to TRBJ1-4; TRBD1 is a possible D gene (6 bases). The germline V and J ends were trimmed by 5 bases and 7 bases, with 20 bases remaining between them. Germline V CDR1 and CDR2: SGHTA, FQGNSA. This CDR3 has 16 residues. CDR3 in DNA: TGTGCCAGCAGCCCCCAGGGGAGACCGCGGGGTGAAAAACTGTTTTTT. Translation: CASSPQGRPRGEKLFF.

This clonotype was detected ten times or more. This chain connects TRBV6-6 to TRBJ2-3; TRBD1 matches 8 bases. Germline CDR1 is MNHNY and CDR2 is SVGAGI (reference sequence). J lost 0 bases, V lost 5 bases, and 4 bases had no gene match. This CDR3 comprises 15 residues. CDR3 residues: CASSPGGFSTDTQYF. CDR3 sequence (DNA): TGTGCCAGCAGTCCAGGGGGCTTTAGCACAGATACGCAGTATTTT.

This clonotype showed up just a few times. This chain links TRBV29-1 with TRBJ2-3; 8 bases align to TRBD1. The CDR3 consists of 14 residues. Unmatched junction bases numbered 8, after V lost 7 bases and J lost 2 bases. CDR1 SQVTM and CDR2 ANQGSEA come from the germline V gene. The CDR3 nucleotides read TGCAGCGGCGCCGGGACAGGATTCACAGATACGCAGTATTTT. It is translated as CSGAGTGFTDTQYF.

The table lists this clonotype with many counts. The rearrangement links TRBV7-6 to TRBJ2-3; 9 nucleotides line up with TRBD1. Germline CDR1 is SGHVS and CDR2 is FNYEAQ. CDR3 length: 15 amino acids. The J segment lost 3 bases and the V segment lost 3 bases, leaving 4 bases of the junction unmatched. The CDR3 is CASSLDRGRTDTQYF. Here the CDR3 DNA reads TGTGCCAGCAGCTTGGACAGGGGAAGGACAGATACGCAGTATTTT. The complete variable domain, with remaining parts taken from reference TRBV7-6 and TRBJ2-3, reads GAGVSQSPRYKVTKRGQDVALRCDPISGHVSLYWYRQALGQGPEFLTYFNYEAQQDKSGLPNDRFSAERPEGSISTLTIQRTEQRDSAMYRCASSLDRGRTDTQYFGPGTRLTVL.

This clonotype was seen only a few times. One end of the junction varies from germline; a read error may be responsible. The V gene is TRBV2, the J gene TRBJ2-3, with 12 bases aligning to TRBD2. Germline-derived CDR1 and CDR2 are SNHLY and FYNNEI. This CDR3 region has 13 residues. The CDR3 nucleotides are TGTGTCAGCACCGGACTAGCGGGGAGCTGGCAGTATTTT. It is translated as CVSTGLAGSWQYF.

This clonotype was counted only a few times. This chain joins TRBV6-2 or TRBV6-3 and TRBJ2-1; D ambiguous. Germline CDR1 MNHEY, CDR2 SVGEGT. The CDR3 sequence is 17 residues long. V was pared by 0 bases and J by 0 bases, with 12 bases between. The DNA for the CDR3 is TGTGCCAGCAGTTACTCGGTTTTGGCGAGCTCCTACAATGAGCAGTTCTTC. Its protein product is CASSYSVLASSYNEQFF.

In this sample, this clonotype turned up many times. This chain connects TRBV7-2 to TRBJ1-6, with D perhaps TRBD1 (6 bases). Per germline, CDR1 SGHTA and CDR2 FQGNSA. The CDR3 is made up of 17 amino acids. Trimming took off 4 bases at V and 6 bases at J, with 19 bases between the two ends. In nucleotides, the CDR3 is TGTGCCAGCAGCTCCCGGACGGGGGCCGGAGTTAATTCACCCCTCCACTTT. Protein sequence: CASSSRTGAGVNSPLHF.

In its sample, this clonotype was seen many times. CDR3 sequence reads: CASSLVKGANYGYTF. CDR3 nucleotides: TGTGCCAGCAGTTTAGTAAAGGGTGCTAACTATGGCTACACCTTC. V gene TRBV28 combines with J gene TRBJ1-2; no reliable D call. Germline loops: CDR1 MDHEN, CDR2 SYDVKM. Trimming cost V 2 bases and J 0 bases, with 10 bases left between them. This CDR3 region has 15 residues.

The V and J genes are TRBV6-2 or TRBV6-3 and TRBJ1-2; the D gene is possibly TRBD1 (5 bases). V gave up 7 bases and J gave up 3 bases, with 12 bases separating them. This CDR3 has 13 residues. Germline CDR1 reads MNHEY; CDR2 reads SVGEGT. The CDR3 region has the DNA TGTGCCAGCAAAGAGACAGCGTACTATGGCTACACCTTC. Amino acid sequence: CASKETAYYGYTF.